The TCR beta chain under discussion was sequenced for a study of CD8+CD57+ T cells in acquired aplastic anemia. General observations from the study: Shared by patients and controls, around 27 CD8+ CDR3s were abundant in patients.

The ends were cut back, 6 bases at V and 5 bases at J, with 14 bases in the middle. Germline lookup yields CDR1 SGHTA and CDR2 FQGTGA. This CDR3 has 15 residues. With respect to this clonotype: Its antigen is not known.

The TCR beta profiling, which covered VDJ combination and CDR3 sequence, was carried out using genomic DNA as the template. TCRdb re-analysed the reads in MiXCR, keeping a single row per CDR3 protein. This sample has about 200,000 distinct CDR3 sequences, with 60% to 80% found just once. The patients chosen for sequencing had shown expansion of CD8+CD57+ cells (detected by flow cytometry). This TCR derives from a human donor with aplastic anemia. Specimen: sorted CD4+, CD8+, or CD8+CD57+ T cells (not recorded which) from PBMCs. The chain carries TRBV7-3 and TRBJ1-6, with D maybe TRBD1 (6 bases). As DNA, the CDR3 is TGTGCCAGCAGTGAGAAGGGGGGAGATAATTCACCCCTCCACTTT. Amino acid sequence: CASSEKGGDNSPLHF. The whole variable domain, remainder taken from reference TRBV7-3 and TRBJ1-6, is GAGVSQTPSNKVTEKGKYVELRCDPISGHTALYWYRQSLGQGPEFLIYFQGTGAADDSGLPNDRFFAVRPEGSVSTLKIQRTERGDSAVYLCASSEKGGDNSPLHFGNGTRLTVT.